This T cell receptor (beta chain) was obtained from a study of T cell responses to AZD1222 COVID-19 vaccine. Study observations and caveats: Spike-specific TCR breadth and depth rose after two AZD1222 doses. Only six people who got AZD1222 tested seropositive at baseline.

The table came from immunoSEQ multiplex PCR; TCRdb's copy has only in-frame clones and leaves some out. The sample lists around 110,000 clones, roughly 88% occurring once. V lost 5 bases to trimming and J lost 5 bases; unmatched junction nucleotides: 9. The CDR3 loop spans 14 amino acids. Germline V gene data show CDR1 as SGHTA and CDR2 as FQGNSA. This clone was observed a handful of times. Its antigen is undetermined. This chain connects TRBV7-2 to TRBJ2-7; TRBD1 matches at 7 bases. This clonotype was sampled from an adult who received the AZD1222 COVID-19 vaccine. Sequenced here: peripheral blood, sampled 28 days after the second AZD1222 dose. CDR3 coding DNA: TGTGCCAGCAGCCGGACAGGCCCTCTGGACGAGCAGTACTTC. It is translated as CASSRTGPLDEQYF.